This entry lists 3 T cell receptor beta chains sequenced from one sample in a study of T cells in Graves' hyperthyroidism and ophthalmopathy. Amplification of TCR beta CDR3 regions used RNA as the template. The TCR CDR3 was amplified in a first-round RT-PCR using the HTBI primer set. MiXCR was run by TCRdb on the multiplex PCR reads, yielding one entry per CDR3 protein. The sample holds 370,000 or so distinct CDR3 sequences, 15% to 19% seen once. The sequencing sample was made of blood. The receptors were sampled from a woman younger than 30 with Graves' hyperthyroidism that later progressed to Graves' ophthalmopathy.

A note on this clonotype: This could be a read error, since a much larger clone is one nucleotide away. The CDR3: CASSYGFGDLLRSGNTIYF. CDR3 sequence (DNA): TGTGCCAGCAGCTACGGGTTTGGGGACCTCCTGAGATCTGGAAACACCATATATTTT. This chain connects TRBV11-2 to TRBJ1-3; D might be TRBD1 (5 bases). CDR1 SGHAT and CDR2 FQNNGV come from the germline V gene. The V and J ends lost 4 bases and 1 base respectively, with 23 bases between them. This CDR3 contains 19 residues.

This clonotype was found a few times. The chain employs TRBV6-1 and TRBJ1-1; no clear D. CDR3 length equals 14 residues. Per the germline V gene, CDR1 is MNHNS and CDR2 is SASEGT. The germline V and J ends were trimmed by 5 bases and 2 bases, with 12 bases remaining between them. CDR3 DNA: TGTGCCAGCAGTTCCGGACGGCCTAACACTGAAGCTTTCTTT. Its protein product is CASSSGRPNTEAFF.

In this sample, this clonotype turned up a few times. The chain combines TRBV27 with TRBJ1-2; 7 nucleotides line up with TRBD1. The CDR3 contains 14 residues. CDR1 and CDR2 from the germline V gene are MNHEY and SMNVEV (reference sequence). The J segment lost 6 bases and the V segment lost 7 bases, leaving 11 bases of the junction unmatched. The CDR3 DNA is TGTGCCAGCAAAACAGGGGAGGCCAACCATGGCTACACCTTC. Protein product: CASKTGEANHGYTF.